These 13 T cell receptor beta chains were sequenced from one sample in a study of Ad26.COV2.S vaccination and SARS-CoV-2 variants. The repertoire was sequenced with immunoSEQ multiplex PCR; TCRdb's copy has only in-frame clones and lacks some. The sample contains fewer than 600,000 clones, 70% to 90% of which appear only once. Sample treatment: 19 received Ad26.COV2.S at low or high dose, single or two shots; about 5 received placebo; per-sample allocation not given. The samples were gathered on day 63 after the first injection of vaccine or placebo. The specimen comprised peripheral blood, sampled in a trial of Ad26.COV2.S vaccine versus placebo. The receptor set was obtained from a person aged 18-65 years who received the Ad26.COV2.S COVID-19 vaccine or a placebo.

The chain couples TRBV6-1 to TRBJ2-7, with 9 bases lining up with TRBD1. The CDR3 is made up of 16 amino acids. V trimming: 2 bases; J trimming: 2 bases; junction bases outside the gene matches: 7. Looked up from germline, CDR1 is MNHNS and CDR2 is SASEGT. CDR3 residues: CASSEPGTGRPYEQYF. The CDR3, as DNA: TGTGCCAGCAGTGAACCGGGGACAGGGCGTCCCTACGAGCAGTACTTC.

The genes are TRBV27 and TRBJ2-3, with no clear D. V shed 4 bases and J shed 0 bases, with 8 bases lying between them. CDR1 is MNHEY, CDR2 SMNVEV, per germline (reference sequence). The CDR3 is made up of 14 amino acids. The CDR3 region has the DNA TGTGCCAGCAGTTCGTGGTCTAGCACAGATACGCAGTATTTT. Its protein is CASSSWSSTDTQYF.

V gene TRBV28 combines with J gene TRBJ1-6; 9 positions match TRBD1. The CDR3 consists of 15 residues. The V segment lost 6 bases and the J segment 10 bases; nucleotides outside the gene matches: 10. CDR1 is MDHEN and CDR2 is SYDVKM in the germline V gene. CDR3 sequence reads: CASRYRDRVFSPLHF. The CDR3 coding sequence is TGTGCCAGCAGATACCGGGACAGGGTCTTCTCACCCCTCCACTTT.

The J gene is TRBJ1-5, the V gene TRBV28, with 7 bases fitting TRBD1. The CDR3 loop spans 14 amino acids. V shed 5 bases, J shed 5 bases, and the junction held 6 bases outside the gene matches. CDR1 and CDR2 from the germline V gene are MDHEN and SYDVKM. The CDR3: CASSPPTGHQPQHF. For the CDR3, the DNA is TGTGCCAGCAGTCCACCGACAGGGCATCAGCCCCAGCATTTT.

The chain carries TRBV25-1 and TRBJ2-1; D not resolved. V was trimmed by 4 bases and J by 6 bases, leaving 7 bases between them. The CDR3 contains 12 residues. Germline V gene lookup returns CDR1 MGHDK and CDR2 SYGVNS. The CDR3 nucleotides read TGTGCCAGCAGTGGGCCCGTCAATGAGCAGTTCTTC. Its translation: CASSGPVNEQFF.

The CDR3: CASSWTMNTEAFF. CDR3 bases: TGTGCCAGCAGTTGGACTATGAACACTGAAGCTTTCTTT. V usage is TRBV6-2 or TRBV6-3 and J usage is TRBJ1-1; D gene ambiguous. The CDR3 has 13 amino acids. The V gene lost 4 bases and the J gene lost 0 bases, with 6 bases spanning the gap. Germline assignment: CDR1 MNHEY and CDR2 SVGEGT.

The V call is TRBV27, the J call TRBJ2-7; 10 bases fit TRBD2. The CDR3 totals 16 residues. Per germline, CDR1 MNHEY and CDR2 SMNVEV (reference sequence). V dropped 4 bases and J dropped 4; count of bases not matched to a gene: 10. In DNA, the CDR3 is TGTGCCAGCAGTTCCCCGACCTCTAGCGGGAGTTACGAGCAGTACTTC. Encoded protein: CASSSPTSSGSYEQYF.

The table lists this clone with a count of one. The V gene is TRBV5-6, the J gene TRBJ2-7, with 8 positions matching TRBD1. Germline CDR1 is SGHDT and CDR2 is YYEEEE. Trimming cost V 3 bases and J 4 bases; bases outside gene matches: 6. This CDR3 has 14 amino acids. The CDR3 bases are TGTGCCAGCAGCTCATGGACAGGGCGGTACGAGCAGTACTTC. Translating it yields CASSSWTGRYEQYF.

The J gene is TRBJ2-1, the V gene TRBV29-1; TRBD2 matches 9 bases. V lost 8 bases to trimming and J lost 7 bases; unmatched junction nucleotides: 6. This CDR3 is 12 amino acids long. Germline CDR1 reads SQVTM; CDR2 reads ANQGSEA. Written as DNA, the CDR3 is TGCAGCCTAGCGGGGATGGGGAATGAGCAGTTCTTC. It codes for CSLAGMGNEQFF.

The chain couples TRBV7-3 to TRBJ1-3; D gene ambiguous. This CDR3 region has 15 residues. CDR1 SGHTA and CDR2 FQGTGA come from the germline V gene. The V and J ends lost 1 base and 0 bases respectively, with 7 bases between them. The CDR3 nucleotides read TGTGCCAGCAGCTTAAACGGAGGCTCTGGAAACACCATATATTTT. Protein: CASSLNGGSGNTIYF.

J is TRBJ1-1 and V is TRBV7-9; maybe TRBD1 (6 bases). The germline V and J ends were trimmed by 0 bases and 7 bases, with 6 bases remaining between them. Germline V gives CDR1 SEHNR, CDR2 FQNEAQ (reference sequence). The CDR3 runs 12 residues. CDR3 loop: CASSLATGEAFF. In nucleotides, the CDR3 is TGTGCCAGCAGCTTAGCGACAGGTGAAGCTTTCTTT.

The chain links TRBV18 to TRBJ2-2; D unclear. V was clipped by 3 bases and J by 0 bases, with 5 bases between them. Per germline, CDR1 KGHSH and CDR2 LQKENI. The CDR3 spans 14 residues. The CDR3 loop is CASSPWANTGELFF. Here the CDR3 DNA reads TGTGCCAGCTCACCTTGGGCGAACACCGGGGAGCTGTTTTTT.

The chain has TRBV7-9 and TRBJ1-1; the D is unclear. The CDR3 consists of 12 residues. CDR1 is SEHNR and CDR2 is FQNEAQ in the germline V gene (reference sequence). Trimming shortened V by 0 bases and J by 5 bases, and 4 bases separated the two germline ends. Written as DNA, the CDR3 is TGTGCCAGCAGCTTAGCGCCAACTGAAGCTTTCTTT. Translated: CASSLAPTEAFF. Complete variable domain (other parts from reference TRBV7-9 and TRBJ1-1): DTGVSQNPRHKITKRGQNVTFRCDPISEHNRLYWYRQTLGQGPEFLTYFQNEAQLEKSRLLSDRFSAERPKGSFSTLEIQRTEQGDSAMYLCASSLAPTEAFFGQGTRLTVV.